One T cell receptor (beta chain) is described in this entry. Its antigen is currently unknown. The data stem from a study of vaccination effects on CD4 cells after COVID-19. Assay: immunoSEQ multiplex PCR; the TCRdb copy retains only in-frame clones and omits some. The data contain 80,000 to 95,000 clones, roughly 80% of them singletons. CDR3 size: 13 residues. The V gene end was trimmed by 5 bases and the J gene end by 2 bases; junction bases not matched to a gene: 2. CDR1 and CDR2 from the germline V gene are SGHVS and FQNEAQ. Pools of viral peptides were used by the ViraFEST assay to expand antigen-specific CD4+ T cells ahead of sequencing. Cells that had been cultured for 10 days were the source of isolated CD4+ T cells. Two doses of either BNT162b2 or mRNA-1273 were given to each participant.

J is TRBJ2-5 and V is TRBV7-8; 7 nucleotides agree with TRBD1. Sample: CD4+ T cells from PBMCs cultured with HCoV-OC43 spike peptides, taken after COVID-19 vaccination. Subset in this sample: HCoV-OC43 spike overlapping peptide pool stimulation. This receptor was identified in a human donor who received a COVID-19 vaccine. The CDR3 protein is CASSQGQQETQYF. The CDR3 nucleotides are TGTGCCAGCAGCCAGGGACAGCAAGAGACCCAGTACTTC.